The clone carrying this TCR beta chain was seen only once. Its antigen remains unknown. The sample comes from a study of cytomegalovirus exposure and HLA in healthy donors. General study points: The authors confirmed in vitro that a few CMV-associated chains were specific for CMV antigens.

The assay was immunoSEQ multiplex PCR, and TCRdb's table has in-frame clones only and misses some. The table includes about 220,000 clones, 88% detected once. The germline V gene encodes CDR1 SQVTM and CDR2 ANQGSEA. The ends lost 3 bases at V and 3 bases at J; junction bases unmatched: 5. The CDR3 is 15 residues long. Sequenced sample: PBMCs. The V gene is TRBV29-1, the J gene TRBJ2-7, with 13 nucleotides matching TRBD2. The receptor's source is a young woman in good health and CMV-seronegative. CDR3 sequence: CSVELGLAGDYEQYF. The CDR3 DNA reads TGCAGCGTTGAGTTAGGACTAGCGGGAGACTACGAGCAGTACTTC.